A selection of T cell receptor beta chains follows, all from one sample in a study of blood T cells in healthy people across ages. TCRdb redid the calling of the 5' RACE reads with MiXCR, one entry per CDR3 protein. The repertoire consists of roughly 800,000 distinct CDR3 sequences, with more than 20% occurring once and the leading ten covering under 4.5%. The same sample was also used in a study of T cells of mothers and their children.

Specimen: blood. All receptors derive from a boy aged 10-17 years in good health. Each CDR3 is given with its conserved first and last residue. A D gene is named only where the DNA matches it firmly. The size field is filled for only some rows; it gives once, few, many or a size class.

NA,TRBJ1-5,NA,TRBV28,CASTRGPRSLGQPQHF,TGTGCCAGCACCAGAGGCCCAAGATCTTTGGGGCAGCCCCAGCATTTT
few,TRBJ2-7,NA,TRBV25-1,CASSDFSSSYEQYF,TGTGCCAGCAGTGATTTCTCTAGCTCCTACGAGCAGTACTTC
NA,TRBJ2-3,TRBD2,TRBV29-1,CSVGTSGDTQYF,TGCAGCGTTGGGACTAGCGGGGATACGCAGTATTTT
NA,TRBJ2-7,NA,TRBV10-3,CAISGGDSFYEQYF,TGTGCCATCAGTGGGGGGGACAGTTTCTACGAGCAGTACTTC
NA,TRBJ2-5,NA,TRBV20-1,CSVGYEKYF,TGCAGCGTCGGCTACGAGAAGTACTTC
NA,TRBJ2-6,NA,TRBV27,CASSDSPYSGANVLTF,TGTGCCAGCAGCGACAGTCCCTACTCTGGGGCCAACGTCCTGACTTTC
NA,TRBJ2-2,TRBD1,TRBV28,CASSESGTGGAGELFF,TGTGCCAGCAGTGAATCCGGGACAGGGGGCGCCGGGGAGCTGTTTTTT
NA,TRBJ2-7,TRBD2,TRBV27,CASSDIAGGTYEQYF,TGTGCCAGCAGCGATATAGCGGGAGGGACCTACGAGCAGTACTTC
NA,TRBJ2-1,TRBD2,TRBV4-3,CASSQDTSGSSYNEQFF,TGCGCCAGCAGCCAAGATACTAGCGGGAGCTCCTACAATGAGCAGTTCTTC
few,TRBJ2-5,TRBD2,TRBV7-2,CASRRGLAGGVHQETQYF,TGTGCCAGCAGACGGGGACTAGCGGGAGGAGTGCACCAGGAGACCCAGTACTTC
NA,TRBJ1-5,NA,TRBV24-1,CATSRGTGIDNQPQHF,TGTGCCACCAGTCGGGGAACAGGGATCGACAATCAGCCCCAGCATTTT
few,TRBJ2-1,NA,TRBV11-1,CASSLVFSSYNEQFF,TGTGCCAGCAGCTTAGTGTTTAGCTCCTACAATGAGCAGTTCTTC
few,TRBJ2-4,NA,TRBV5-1,CASSLSRATGAKNIQYF,TGCGCCAGCAGCTTGAGCAGGGCTACGGGAGCCAAAAACATTCAGTACTTC
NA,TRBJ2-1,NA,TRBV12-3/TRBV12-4,CACSPSEDSRYNEQFF,TGTGCCTGCAGCCCCTCTGAGGACTCAAGGTACAATGAGCAGTTCTTC
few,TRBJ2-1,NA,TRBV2,CASSPRDHYNEQFF,TGTGCCAGCAGCCCCCGGGACCACTACAATGAGCAGTTCTTC
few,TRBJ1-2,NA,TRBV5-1,CASSFREPNYGYTF,TGCGCCAGCAGCTTCCGGGAGCCTAACTATGGCTACACCTTC
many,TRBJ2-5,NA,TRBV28,CASSRGGPGQETQYF,TGTGCCAGCAGCCGAGGGGGGCCGGGGCAAGAGACCCAGTACTTC
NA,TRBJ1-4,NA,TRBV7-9,CASGPNEKLFF,TGTGCCAGCGGACCTAATGAAAAACTGTTTTTT
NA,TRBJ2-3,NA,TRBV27,CASSPWDKLTDTQYF,TGTGCCAGCAGTCCCTGGGACAAACTCACAGATACGCAGTATTTT
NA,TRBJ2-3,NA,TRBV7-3,CASSPRGGASTDTQYF,TGTGCCAGCAGCCCACGAGGCGGGGCTAGCACAGATACGCAGTATTTT
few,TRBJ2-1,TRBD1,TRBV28,CASMAGGQNEQFF,TGTGCCAGCATGGCAGGGGGCCAAAATGAGCAGTTCTTC
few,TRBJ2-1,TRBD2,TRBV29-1,CSVALLAGTYNEQFF,TGCAGCGTGGCCCTTCTAGCGGGGACCTACAATGAGCAGTTCTTC
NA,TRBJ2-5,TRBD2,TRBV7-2,CASSLTSGAMGETQYF,TGTGCCAGCAGCTTAACTAGCGGGGCCATGGGGGAGACCCAGTACTTC
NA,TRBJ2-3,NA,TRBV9,CASSPLSGLADTQYF,TGTGCCAGCAGCCCTCTTTCGGGCCTCGCAGATACGCAGTATTTT
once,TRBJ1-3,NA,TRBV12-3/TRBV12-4,CASTDAVMGNTIYF,TGTGCCAGCACCGACGCGGTTATGGGAAACACCATATATTTT
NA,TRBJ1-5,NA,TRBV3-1,CASSQGTARPQHF,TGTGCCAGCAGCCAGGGGACCGCTCGCCCCCAGCATTTT
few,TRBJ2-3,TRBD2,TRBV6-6,CASSYLFLAGGADTQYF,TGTGCCAGCAGTTACCTTTTCCTAGCGGGGGGGGCAGATACGCAGTATTTT
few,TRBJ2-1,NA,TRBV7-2,CASNFSPGQGSEQFF,TGTGCCAGCAACTTTTCACCGGGGCAGGGGTCTGAGCAGTTCTTC
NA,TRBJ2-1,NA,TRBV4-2,CASSQDHEYNEQFF,TGTGCCAGCAGCCAAGACCATGAATACAATGAGCAGTTCTTC
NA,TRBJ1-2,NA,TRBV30,CAWSVTEASNYGYTF,TGTGCCTGGAGTGTGACAGAAGCCTCTAACTATGGCTACACCTTC
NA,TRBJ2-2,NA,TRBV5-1,CASSWIQDTGELFF,TGCGCCAGCAGCTGGATACAAGACACCGGGGAGCTGTTTTTT
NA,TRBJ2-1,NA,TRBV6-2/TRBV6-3,CASNLQGGPYNEQFF,TGTGCCAGCAACCTACAAGGGGGACCCTACAATGAGCAGTTCTTC
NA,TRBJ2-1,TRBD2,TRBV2,CASSDHRVGLAGGPMRNEQFF,TGTGCCAGCAGTGATCATCGAGTGGGTCTAGCGGGAGGGCCGATGAGAAATGAGCAGTTCTTC
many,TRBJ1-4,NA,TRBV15,CATSRGPDEKLFF,TGTGCCACCAGCAGAGGACCCGATGAAAAACTGTTTTTT
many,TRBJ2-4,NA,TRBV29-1,CSPTQGRKNIQYF,TGCAGCCCTACCCAGGGCCGTAAAAACATTCAGTACTTC
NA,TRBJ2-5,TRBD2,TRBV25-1,CASSRGGVGETQYF,TGTGCCAGCAGTCGGGGAGGGGTGGGGGAGACCCAGTACTTC
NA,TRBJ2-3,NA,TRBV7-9,CASSLSENSADTQYF,TGTGCCAGCAGCTTATCAGAGAATTCCGCAGATACGCAGTATTTT
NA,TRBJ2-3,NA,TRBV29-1,CSVEDLGGPDTQYF,TGCAGCGTTGAAGATCTTGGAGGGCCCGATACGCAGTATTTT
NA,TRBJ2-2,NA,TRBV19,CASKLPGDTGELFF,TGTGCCAGTAAACTCCCGGGAGACACCGGGGAGCTGTTTTTT
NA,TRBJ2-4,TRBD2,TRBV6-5,CASSQTSGSNIQYF,TGTGCCAGCAGTCAGACTAGCGGGAGCAACATTCAGTACTTC